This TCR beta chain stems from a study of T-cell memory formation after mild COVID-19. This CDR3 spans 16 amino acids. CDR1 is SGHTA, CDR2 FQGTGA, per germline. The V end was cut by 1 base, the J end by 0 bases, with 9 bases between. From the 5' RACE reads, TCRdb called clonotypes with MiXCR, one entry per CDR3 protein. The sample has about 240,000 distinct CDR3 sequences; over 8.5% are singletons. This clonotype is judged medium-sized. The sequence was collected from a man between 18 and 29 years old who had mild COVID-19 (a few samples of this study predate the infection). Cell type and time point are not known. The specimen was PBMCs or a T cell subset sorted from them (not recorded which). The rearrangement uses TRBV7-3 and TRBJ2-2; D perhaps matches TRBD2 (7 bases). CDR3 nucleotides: TGTGCCAGCAGCTTAAGGGGGGGCTCGAACACCGGGGAGCTGTTTTTT. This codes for CASSLRGGSNTGELFF.